This T cell receptor (beta chain) was recorded in a study of cytomegalovirus exposure and HLA in healthy donors. Study-level results: A later analysis found TCR association rates differed by HLA locus, highest for DRB1 and lowest for HLA-C. In vitro assays verified that a few CMV-associated chains recognized CMV antigens specifically. What was likely a sequencing artifact was a cluster of highly shared sequence variants. Associated with cytomegalovirus, according to the listing, were around 160 TCR beta chains.

A remark on this clone: No antigen is known for it.

Germline-derived CDR1 and CDR2 are LGHNA and YSLEER. The V end was cut by 0 bases, the J end by 8 bases, with 13 bases between. The CDR3 is 14 amino acids. With 60 Vbeta and 13 Jbeta primers, the PCR was carried out. Sequencing used immunoSEQ multiplex PCR; TCRdb keeps in-frame clones, though not all of them. The sample yields some 120,000 clones, 65% to 75% seen once. This sequence originates from a woman aged 50 to 60 in good health and CMV-seropositive. The material sequenced was PBMCs. J is TRBJ1-2 and V is TRBV4-3; D is undetermined. DNA for the CDR3: TGCGCCAGCAGCCAAGATGTCAACAGTAAAGGCTACACCTTC. Protein product: CASSQDVNSKGYTF.